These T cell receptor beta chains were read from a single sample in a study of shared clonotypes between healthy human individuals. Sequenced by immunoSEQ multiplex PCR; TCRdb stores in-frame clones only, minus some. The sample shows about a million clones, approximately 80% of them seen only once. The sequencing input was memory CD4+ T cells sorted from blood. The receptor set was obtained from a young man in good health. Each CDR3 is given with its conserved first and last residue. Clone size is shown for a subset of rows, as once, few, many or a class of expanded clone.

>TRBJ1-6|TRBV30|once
CAWKDLRSPLHF
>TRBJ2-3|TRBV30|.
CAWRLPIAGSTDTQYF
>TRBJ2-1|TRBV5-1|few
CASSRQGMNEQFF
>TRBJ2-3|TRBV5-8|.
CASSRLAGTDTQYF
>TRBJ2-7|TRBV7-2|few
CASSLGLRSRGYEQYF
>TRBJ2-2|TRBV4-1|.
CASSQVERVGGELFF
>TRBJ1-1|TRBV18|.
CASSPPGQGAEAFF
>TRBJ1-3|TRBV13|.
CASSSWTTAGTIYF
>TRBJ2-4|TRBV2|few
CASTFGTSGINIQYF
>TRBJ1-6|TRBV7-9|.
CASSSGQGNSPLHF
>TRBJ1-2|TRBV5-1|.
CASSLPPPNYGYTF
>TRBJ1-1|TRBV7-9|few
CASSPSGTYTEAFF
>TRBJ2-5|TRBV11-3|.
CASSSSGGRGETQYF
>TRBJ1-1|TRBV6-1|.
CASFIGWVNTEAFF
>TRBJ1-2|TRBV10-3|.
CAISASTGNYGYTF
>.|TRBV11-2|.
CASSLRGQGIGEQYF
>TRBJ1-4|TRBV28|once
CASSLWGQELFF
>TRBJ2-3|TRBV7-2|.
CASSWTSTQYF
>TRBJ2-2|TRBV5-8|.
CASSFGWIGAGELFF
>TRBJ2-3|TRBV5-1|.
CASSASGGSTDTQYF
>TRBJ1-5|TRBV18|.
CASSPYPEGAQHF
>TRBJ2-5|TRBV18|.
CASSLQANQETQYF
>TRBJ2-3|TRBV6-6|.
CASIKTSGLGTQYF
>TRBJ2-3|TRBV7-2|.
CASSSGVLADTQYF
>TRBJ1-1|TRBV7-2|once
CASSRDRSDHTEAFF
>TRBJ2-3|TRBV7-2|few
CASSLGQYTQYF
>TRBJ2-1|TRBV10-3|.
CAISGTSGGPSSYNEQFF
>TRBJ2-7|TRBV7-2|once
CASSLETGSTYEQYF
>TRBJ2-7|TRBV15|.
CATSRDERPDHEQYF
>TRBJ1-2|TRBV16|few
CASSQSRGQVRGYTF
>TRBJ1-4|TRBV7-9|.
CASSGRGSTNEKLFF
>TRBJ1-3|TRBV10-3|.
CAIRAYSGNTIYF
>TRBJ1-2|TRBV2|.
CASSPTGGYGYTF
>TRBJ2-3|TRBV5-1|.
CASSFSGDRDTQYF
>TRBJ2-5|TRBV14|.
CASSQGSPWVRETQYF
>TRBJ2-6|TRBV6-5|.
CASSSAGAGANVLTF
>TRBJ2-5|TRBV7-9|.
CASSQRLAQAETQYF
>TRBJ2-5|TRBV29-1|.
CSISHPQGHQETQYF
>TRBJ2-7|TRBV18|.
CASSPLGQEQYF
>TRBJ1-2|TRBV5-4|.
CASSADRDSYGYTF